This T cell receptor beta chain comes out of a study of T cell responses to AZD1222 COVID-19 vaccine. Produced via immunoSEQ multiplex PCR; TCRdb's table is partial and in-frame only. The table shows some 120,000 clones, with less than 90% occurring only once. The CDR3 length is 15 residues. V shed 1 base and J shed 2 bases, with 12 bases lying between them. CDR1 MNHNS and CDR2 SASEGT come from the germline V gene. The sequence was obtained from an adult in good health. The sequencing used peripheral blood, collected on day 0 of AZD1222 vaccination. The chain couples TRBV6-1 to TRBJ2-7, with a weak D call TRBD2 (6 bases). The CDR3 DNA follows: TGTGCCAGCAGTGAAGGGGTCGGGGGAGCCTACGAGCAGTACTTC. It translates to CASSEGVGGAYEQYF.